The sequence of this T cell receptor beta chain was determined in a study of OX40 agonist ivuxolimab in advanced cancers. This clone was detected once. The J segment lost 4 bases and the V segment lost 3 bases, leaving 11 bases of the junction unmatched. The CDR3 has 17 amino acids. Germline V lookup: CDR1 LGHNA, CDR2 YNFKEQ. Sequenced by immunoSEQ multiplex PCR; TCRdb stores in-frame clones only, minus some. The sample records tens of thousands of clones, 75% to 85% being singletons. The specimen was CD4+ or CD8+ T cells sorted from blood, collected in a trial of the OX40 agonist ivuxolimab. This clonotype was obtained from an adult with an advanced solid tumor such as melanoma, head and neck, liver or kidney cancer. The rearrangement joins TRBV4-2 to TRBJ2-2; TRBD1 agrees at 7 bases. For the CDR3, the DNA is TGTGCCAGCAGCCATCCCCTGGGACAGCAGATCACCGGGGAGCTGTTTTTT. Encoded protein: CASSHPLGQQITGELFF.